The rows below give T cell receptor beta chains drawn from one sample of a study of blood T cell repertoires in COVID-19. Libraries were prepared by immunoSEQ multiplex PCR; TCRdb keeps only in-frame clonotypes and omits some of them. The sample has about 220,000 clones; 75% to 90% are singletons. Source material: PBMCs or T cells enriched from blood (not recorded which). Receptors originate from a young woman in a cohort exposed to, infected with or recovered from COVID-19 (not recorded which). CDR3s include the opening cysteine and the closing phenylalanine or tryptophan. D genes are given only for firm matches. For some rows the clone size is stated as once, few or many, or as a class when expanded; others skip it.

cdr3_aa cdr3_nt d_call j_call v_call clone_size
CASSPKGREGGRNEQFF TGTGCCAGCAGCCCTAAGGGACGGGAGGGAGGGAGGAATGAGCAGTTCTTC TRBD2 TRBJ2-1 TRBV7-9 NA
CASRAAGGEQYF TGTGCCAGCAGGGCCGCCGGCGGAGAGCAGTACTTC NA TRBJ2-7 TRBV28 NA
CASSLIAAHSYNEQFF TGTGCCAGCAGCCTAATAGCGGCACACTCCTACAATGAGCAGTTCTTC NA TRBJ2-1 TRBV7-9 NA
CAISRMGASYEQYF TGTGCCATCAGCCGCATGGGGGCGAGCTACGAGCAGTACTTC NA TRBJ2-7 TRBV10-3 NA
CASSSGTTLYEQYF TGTGCCAGCAGCTCCGGGACTACCCTTTACGAGCAGTACTTC TRBD2 TRBJ2-7 TRBV11-1 NA
CASSGQGRSYEQYF TGTGCCAGCAGCGGGCAGGGTCGATCCTACGAGCAGTACTTC NA TRBJ2-7 TRBV7-9 NA
CASSYPGLAVSNTGELFF TGTGCCAGCAGCTACCCGGGACTAGCGGTTTCGAACACCGGGGAGCTGTTTTTT TRBD2 TRBJ2-2 TRBV9 once
CASSLAGGQTTGELFF TGTGCCAGCAGCTTAGCGGGTGGACAGACAACCGGGGAGCTGTTTTTT NA TRBJ2-2 TRBV7-6 few
CATRAGSLDNEQFF TGTGCCACCAGAGCCGGGTCCCTGGATAATGAGCAGTTCTTC NA TRBJ2-1 TRBV24-1 NA
CASRHTETYNEQFF TGTGCCAGTAGGCACACAGAGACCTACAATGAGCAGTTCTTC NA TRBJ2-1 TRBV19 NA
CASSFWTGNRGQGEAFF TGTGCCAGCAGTTTTTGGACCGGGAACAGGGGGCAGGGTGAAGCTTTCTTT TRBD1 TRBJ1-1 TRBV28 few
CASSPGRAGNTIYF TGTGCCAGCAGCCCCGGCAGGGCTGGAAACACCATATATTTT NA TRBJ1-3 TRBV7-9 NA
CASSLEMSYEQYF TGTGCCAGCAGCTTAGAAATGAGCTACGAGCAGTACTTC NA TRBJ2-7 TRBV7-8 once
CASSYQSLKQSEVGRATNEKLFF TGTGCCAGCAGTTACCAAAGCCTCAAACAGTCGGAAGTCGGCCGTGCAACTAATGAAAAACTGTTTTTT NA TRBJ1-4 TRBV11-2 NA
CAITPSSGSPSGEQFF TGTGCCATCACCCCTTCTAGCGGGAGTCCCTCTGGTGAGCAGTTCTTC TRBD2 TRBJ2-1 TRBV10-3 NA
CASSSGQGMGNEQFF TGCGCCAGCAGCTCGGGACAGGGGATGGGCAATGAGCAGTTCTTC TRBD1 TRBJ2-1 TRBV5-1 NA
CASSESGTGDNWNEQFF TGCGCCAGCAGTGAGTCGGGGACCGGGGACAATTGGAATGAGCAGTTCTTC NA TRBJ2-1 TRBV10-1 NA
CASSLETLEMGGYTF TGTGCCAGCAGCTTAGAGACACTAGAAATGGGAGGCTACACCTTC NA TRBJ1-2 TRBV7-9 NA
CASSTRTSGTYEQYF TGTGCCAGCAGCACCCGGACTAGCGGGACATACGAGCAGTACTTC TRBD2 TRBJ2-7 TRBV7-2 once
CASSPRGGYEQFF TGTGCCAGCAGCCCCCGAGGAGGGTATGAGCAGTTCTTC NA TRBJ2-1 TRBV11-3 NA
CASSEVGNTEAFF TGTGCCAGCAGCGAGGTGGGGAACACTGAAGCTTTCTTT NA TRBJ1-1 TRBV2 NA
CASSVRGDATDTQYF TGTGCCAGCAGCGTACGGGGTGATGCCACAGATACGCAGTATTTT NA TRBJ2-3 TRBV9 NA
CASSGRGNEKLFF TGTGCCAGCAGCGGCAGGGGTAATGAAAAACTGTTTTTT NA TRBJ1-4 TRBV2 NA
CASSLAASDLPGGELFF TGTGCCAGCAGCTTAGCAGCTAGCGACCTACCCGGGGGGGAGCTGTTTTTT NA TRBJ2-2 TRBV11-2 NA
CASSLGARGTQETQYF TGTGCCAGCAGCTTAGGAGCCAGGGGGACCCAAGAGACCCAGTACTTC TRBD1 TRBJ2-5 TRBV11-1 NA
CSALGQGVMNTEAFF TGCAGCGCCCTGGGACAGGGGGTAATGAACACTGAAGCTTTCTTT TRBD1 TRBJ1-1 TRBV29-1 NA
CASSKGGLGGGKLFF TGTGCCAGCAGCAAAGGGGGCCTGGGCGGTGGAAAACTGTTTTTT NA TRBJ1-4 TRBV21-1 NA
CASSYRARYSNQPQHF TGTGCCAGCAGTTACAGGGCTCGGTATAGCAATCAGCCCCAGCATTTT NA TRBJ1-5 TRBV2 NA
CASSPPSLRESNEQFF TGTGCCAGCAGTCCTCCCTCTCTTCGGGAGAGTAATGAGCAGTTCTTC NA TRBJ2-1 TRBV27 once
CASSFDRGEQFF TGTGCCAGCAGCTTCGACAGGGGAGAGCAGTTCTTC TRBD1 TRBJ2-1 TRBV5-6 NA
CATLQVAFF TGTGCCACGCTGCAGGTAGCTTTCTTT NA TRBJ1-1 TRBV2 NA
CASSSRTDYGYTF TGTGCCAGCAGCTCACGAACAGACTATGGCTACACCTTC NA TRBJ1-2 TRBV5-4 few
CASSPSPSISYNEQFF TGCGCCAGCAGCCCCTCCCCTAGCATCTCCTACAATGAGCAGTTCTTC NA TRBJ2-1 TRBV5-1 once
CAWSLRGGADTQYF TGTGCCTGGAGCCTGCGAGGCGGAGCAGATACGCAGTATTTT NA TRBJ2-3 TRBV30 NA
CASSSSLAGGNNEQFF TGTGCCAGCAGCTCCTCTTTGGCGGGAGGTAACAATGAGCAGTTCTTC TRBD2 TRBJ2-1 TRBV9 NA
CASTSGHSLNTEAFF TGTGCCAGTACCTCAGGGCACAGCCTGAACACTGAAGCTTTCTTT NA TRBJ1-1 TRBV19 NA
CASADFQGPNEKLFF TGTGCCAGCGCCGACTTCCAGGGTCCTAATGAAAAACTGTTTTTT NA TRBJ1-4 TRBV28 NA
CASSPGTGHTGELFF TGTGCCAGTAGCCCCGGGACAGGGCACACCGGGGAGCTGTTTTTT TRBD1 TRBJ2-2 TRBV19 once
CASSSGGTGRSPLHF TGTGCCAGCAGCAGCGGGGGGACGGGGAGGTCACCCCTCCACTTT NA TRBJ1-6 TRBV6-5 NA
CASSLGRQVYQPQHF TGTGCCAGCAGTTTAGGTCGACAGGTCTATCAGCCCCAGCATTTT NA TRBJ1-5 TRBV28 once
CASSFGTVNTEAFF TGTGCCAGCAGCTTTGGGACAGTGAACACTGAAGCTTTCTTT TRBD1 TRBJ1-1 TRBV7-9 NA
CASSLAGQSYEQYF TGTGCCAGCAGCTTAGCGGGACAATCCTACGAGCAGTACTTC NA TRBJ2-7 TRBV11-3 NA
CASSLPTDRNFPYEQYF TGTGCCAGCAGTTTACCCACGGACAGAAACTTCCCCTACGAGCAGTACTTC NA TRBJ2-7 TRBV28 NA
CASSVGSGTSGLNEQFF TGTGCCAGCAGCGTAGGATCCGGGACTAGCGGGTTAAATGAGCAGTTCTTC TRBD2 TRBJ2-1 TRBV9 NA
CASSLAQTYNEQFF TGTGCCAGCAGCTTAGCTCAGACCTACAATGAGCAGTTCTTC NA TRBJ2-1 TRBV11-3 NA
CASSPGQLMNTEAFF TGTGCCAGCTCACCAGGACAGCTCATGAACACTGAAGCTTTCTTT NA TRBJ1-1 TRBV18 NA
CASSEDGTSGSLRETQYF TGTGCCAGCAGTGAAGATGGGACTAGCGGGAGTTTAAGAGAGACCCAGTACTTC TRBD2 TRBJ2-5 TRBV2 NA
CASSSGVLAGAPGELFF TGTGCCAGCAGCTCGGGAGTGTTAGCGGGAGCCCCCGGGGAGCTGTTTTTT TRBD2 TRBJ2-2 TRBV11-2 NA
CSASRLAGSYEQYF TGCAGTGCTAGTAGGCTAGCAGGTTCCTACGAGCAGTACTTC NA TRBJ2-7 TRBV20-1 NA
CASATTGRGNQPQHF TGTGCCAGCGCTACGACAGGTCGTGGCAATCAGCCCCAGCATTTT NA TRBJ1-5 TRBV28 few
CASSVGTSGGQYF TGTGCCAGCAGCGTTGGGACTTCGGGGGGGCAGTACTTC TRBD2 TRBJ2-7 TRBV9 once
CASSRGSGGYTGELFF TGTGCCAGCAGCCGGGGTAGCGGGGGGTACACCGGGGAGCTGTTTTTT TRBD2 TRBJ2-2 TRBV5-5 NA